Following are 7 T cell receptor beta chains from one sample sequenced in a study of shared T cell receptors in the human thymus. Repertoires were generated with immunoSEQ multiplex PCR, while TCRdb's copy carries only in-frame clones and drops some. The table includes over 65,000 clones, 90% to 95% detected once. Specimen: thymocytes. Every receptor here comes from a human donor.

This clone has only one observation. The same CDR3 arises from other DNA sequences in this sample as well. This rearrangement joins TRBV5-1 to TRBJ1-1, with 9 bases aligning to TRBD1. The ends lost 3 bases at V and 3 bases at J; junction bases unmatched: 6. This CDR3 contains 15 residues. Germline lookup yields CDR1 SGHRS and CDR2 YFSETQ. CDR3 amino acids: CASSSDRGSDTEAFF. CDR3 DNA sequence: TGCGCCAGCAGCTCGGACAGGGGATCGGACACTGAAGCTTTCTTT. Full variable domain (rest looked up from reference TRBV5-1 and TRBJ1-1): KAGVTQTPRYLIKTRGQQVTLSCSPISGHRSVSWYQQTPGQGLQFLFEYFSETQRNKGNFPGRFSGRQFSNSRSEMNVSTLELGDSALYLCASSSDRGSDTEAFFGQGTRLTVV.

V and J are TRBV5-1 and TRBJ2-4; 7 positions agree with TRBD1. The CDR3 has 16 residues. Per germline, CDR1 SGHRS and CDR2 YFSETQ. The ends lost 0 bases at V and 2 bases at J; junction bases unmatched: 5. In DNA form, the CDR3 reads TGCGCCAGCAGCTTGGGACCGGACAGGACCAAAAACATTCAGTACTTC. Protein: CASSLGPDRTKNIQYF.

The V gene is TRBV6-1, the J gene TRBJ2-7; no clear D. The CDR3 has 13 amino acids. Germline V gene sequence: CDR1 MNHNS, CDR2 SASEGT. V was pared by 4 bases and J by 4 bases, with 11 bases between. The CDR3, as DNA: TGTGCCAGCAGTGCGGGTTGTCAATACGAGCAGTACTTC. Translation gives CASSAGCQYEQYF.

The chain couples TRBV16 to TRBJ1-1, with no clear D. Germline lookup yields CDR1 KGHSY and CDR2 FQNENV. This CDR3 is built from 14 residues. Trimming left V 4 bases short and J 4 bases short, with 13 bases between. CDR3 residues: CASSLGPSGTEAFF. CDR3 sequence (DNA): TGTGCCAGCAGCCTCGGGCCGTCGGGCACTGAAGCTTTCTTT.

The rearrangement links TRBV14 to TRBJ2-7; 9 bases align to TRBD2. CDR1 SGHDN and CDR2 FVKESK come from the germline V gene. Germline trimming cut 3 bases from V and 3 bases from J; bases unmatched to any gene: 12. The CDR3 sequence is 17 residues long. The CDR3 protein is CASSQQGLAGEFYEQYF. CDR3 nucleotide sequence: TGTGCCAGCAGCCAGCAGGGATTAGCGGGGGAGTTCTACGAGCAGTACTTC. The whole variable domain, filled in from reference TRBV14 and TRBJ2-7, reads EAGVTQFPSHSVIEKGQTVTLRCDPISGHDNLYWYRRVMGKEIKFLLHFVKESKQDESGMPNNRFLAERTGGTYSTLKVQPAELEDSGVYFCASSQQGLAGEFYEQYFGPGTRLTVT.

The CDR3, as DNA: TGTGCCATACGGGACAGGCCTTTTATTCCCCTCCACTTT. This encodes CAIRDRPFIPLHF. The J gene is TRBJ1-6, the V gene TRBV2; TRBD1 matches 8 bases. V gave up 10 bases and J gave up 13 bases; unmatched junction bases: 12. Germline-derived CDR1 and CDR2 are SNHLY and FYNNEI. The CDR3 is 13 amino acids.

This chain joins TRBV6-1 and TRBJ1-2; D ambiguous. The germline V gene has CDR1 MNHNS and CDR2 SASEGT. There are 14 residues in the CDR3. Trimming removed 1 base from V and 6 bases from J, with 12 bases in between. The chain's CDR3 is CASSEVRTMDGYTF. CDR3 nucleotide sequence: TGTGCCAGCAGTGAAGTCAGAACTATGGATGGCTACACCTTC.